The 5 T cell receptor beta chains below all came from one sample that was sequenced in a study of shared clonotypes between healthy human individuals. Data came from immunoSEQ multiplex PCR; TCRdb stores just in-frame clones and leaves some out. The table shows roughly 2.2 million clones, with 85% to 95% occurring only once. The specimen sequenced was naive CD4+ T cells from PBMCs. As for subset: CD45RA+ positively selected. Every receptor here comes from a man aged 18 to 30 in good health. Some clones in this sample may be carry-over from other donors' samples.

This chain uses TRBV5-1 with TRBJ2-1; D is possibly TRBD2 (5 bases). From germline, CDR1 is SGHRS and CDR2 YFSETQ. The CDR3 runs to 15 residues. Deletions cut 0 bases from V and 4 bases from J, with 11 bases between. The DNA for the CDR3 is TGCGCCAGCAGCTTGGAGGACTCATATTACAATGAGCAGTTCTTC. This gives the protein CASSLEDSYYNEQFF.

V and J are TRBV29-1 and TRBJ2-1; D is unresolved. The germline CDR1 and CDR2 sequences are SQVTM and ANQGSEA. Trimming shortened V by 4 bases and J by 10 bases, and 17 bases separated the two germline ends. The CDR3 contains 13 residues. The CDR3 spells CSVAKPLVREQFF. The CDR3 DNA reads as TGCAGCGTTGCGAAGCCCCTTGTGAGGGAGCAGTTCTTC.

The chain carries TRBV19 and TRBJ1-3, with TRBD1 matching 7 bases. Germline CDR1 and CDR2: LNHDA and SQIVND (reference sequence). The CDR3 consists of 15 residues. Germline trimming cut 5 bases from V and 3 bases from J; bases unmatched to any gene: 7. The CDR3 nucleotides read TGTGCCAGTAGTCTAAACAGGGGAGGTGGAAACACCATATATTTT. Translated: CASSLNRGGGNTIYF.

The V gene is TRBV7-9, the J gene TRBJ2-7, with D possibly being TRBD1 (5 bases). This CDR3 region has 16 residues. Trimming removed 2 bases from V and 2 bases from J, with 16 bases in between. CDR1 is SEHNR, CDR2 FQNEAQ, per germline (reference sequence). CDR3 sequence reads: CASSLRTPKSPYEQYF. CDR3 nucleotides: TGTGCCAGCAGCTTAAGGACACCCAAGTCCCCCTACGAGCAGTACTTC.

The rearrangement joins TRBV28 to TRBJ2-7, with TRBD1 matching 8 bases. Germline V gene data show CDR1 as MDHEN and CDR2 as SYDVKM. The J segment lost 4 bases and the V segment lost 7 bases, leaving 6 bases of the junction unmatched. CDR3 length: 13 residues. The CDR3 DNA follows: TGTGCCAGCACAACACGACAGGGGTACGAGCAGTACTTC. Its protein product is CASTTRQGYEQYF.